Listed here are 9 T cell receptor beta chains from one sample, sequenced in a study of shared clonotypes between healthy human individuals (dated by TCRdb to the early 2020s). Library prep was done by the immunoSEQ multiplex PCR assay. TCRdb obtained this table from immuneACCESS and retained in-frame rearrangements with V and J assigned. These tables miss some clones; where compared with another copy, unresolved V genes account for less than half of the shortfall, and the remainder is unexplained. The sample yields 90,000 to 150,000 clones; roughly two thirds were counted once. Roughly a quarter of the sample comes from the top ten. Sequences were obtained from memory CD8+ T cells sorted from blood. This specimen's cell subset or site label, interpreted: CD45RO+ cells pooled with CCR7-negative TemRA cells. The receptors stem from a woman in her 30s in good health.

This chain links TRBV15 with TRBJ2-6, with unresolved D. This CDR3 is built from 15 residues. Germline assignment: CDR1 LNHNV and CDR2 YYDKDF (reference sequence). V gave up 1 base and J gave up 1 base, with 5 bases separating them. Here the CDR3 reads CATSRGKSGANVLTF. The CDR3 DNA follows: TGTGCCACCAGCAGAGGAAAGTCTGGGGCCAACGTCCTGACTTTC.

V usage is TRBV6-5 and J usage is TRBJ1-2; 8 nucleotides match TRBD1. Germline loops: CDR1 MNHEY, CDR2 SVGAGI. V dropped 6 bases and J dropped 7; count of bases not matched to a gene: 7. The CDR3 has 13 amino acids. DNA of the CDR3: TGTGCCAGCAGCAGACAGGGGAAGAGTGGCTACACCTTC. Amino acid sequence: CASSRQGKSGYTF.

The sample holds many counts of this clone. The chain recombines TRBV5-1 with TRBJ2-5, with 13 bases lining up with TRBD2. Germline V gene lookup returns CDR1 SGHRS and CDR2 YFSETQ. Germline trimming cut 4 bases from V and 12 bases from J; bases unmatched to any gene: 6. The CDR3 runs to 13 residues. CDR3 sequence reads: CASSPGLAGFEYF. CDR3 coding DNA: TGCGCCAGCAGCCCGGGACTAGCGGGATTCGAGTACTTC.

This clone was found once. The J gene is TRBJ2-5, the V gene TRBV29-1, with D possibly TRBD2 on 5 matching bases. The CDR3 extends over 10 amino acids. Between the trimmed V and J ends, which lost 4 bases and 10 bases, there was a span of 10 bases. The germline V gene encodes CDR1 SQVTM and CDR2 ANQGSEA. The CDR3 reads CSVGVEDQYF. The CDR3 DNA reads as TGCAGCGTTGGGGTGGAGGACCAGTACTTC.

This chain uses TRBV28 with TRBJ1-1; D possibly corresponds to TRBD1 (6 bases). V shed 2 bases and J shed 0 bases, with 10 bases lying between them. CDR1 is MDHEN and CDR2 is SYDVKM in the germline V gene. The CDR3 covers 15 residues. The CDR3 is CASSLTGTMNTEAFF. CDR3 nucleotides: TGTGCCAGCAGTTTAACAGGGACAATGAACACTGAAGCTTTCTTT. The full variable domain, with the rest looked up from reference TRBV28 and TRBJ1-1, is DVKVTQSSRYLVKRTGEKVFLECVQDMDHENMFWYRQDPGLGLRLIYFSYDVKMKEKGDIPEGYSVSREKKERFSLILESASTNQTSMYLCASSLTGTMNTEAFFGQGTRLTVV.

The J gene is TRBJ1-1, the V gene TRBV4-1, with TRBD1 matching 7 bases. V shed 4 bases and J 4 bases; nucleotides not matched to a gene: 6. Germline assignment: CDR1 MGHRA and CDR2 YSYEKL. The CDR3 spans 14 residues. The CDR3 DNA follows: TGCGCCAGCAGCCTACCGACAGGGCCCACTGAAGCTTTCTTT. This sequence encodes CASSLPTGPTEAFF.

This clone was detected only a few times. The chain employs TRBV5-1 and TRBJ1-3; the D is unclear. Trimming took 3 bases from V and 0 from J, leaving 10 bases between them. Germline CDR1 reads SGHRS; CDR2 reads YFSETQ. The CDR3 runs to 15 residues. In DNA form, the CDR3 reads TGCGCCAGCAGCTCGGACTGGAGCTCTGGAAACACCATATATTTT. Translated, it gives CASSSDWSSGNTIYF.

The chain carries TRBV28 and TRBJ1-1; possible D gene TRBD1, 5 bases. The CDR3 runs 12 residues. The V gene lost 10 bases and the J gene lost 4 bases, with 13 bases spanning the gap. The germline V gene has CDR1 MDHEN and CDR2 SYDVKM. CDR3 region: CATSWGGTEAFF. DNA of the CDR3: TGTGCCACCTCTTGGGGCGGCACTGAAGCTTTCTTT.

This clone was observed a single time. The CDR3 DNA reads as TGCGCCAGCACGCTCTTAGCGGGAGGCCGAGGGAGCTCCTACGAGCAGTACTTC. This sequence encodes CASTLLAGGRGSSYEQYF. The V call is TRBV23-1, the J call TRBJ2-7; 10 bases are a match to TRBD2. TRBV23-1 is annotated as an ORF whose role is uncertain. V lost 7 bases and J lost 0; bases outside the gene matches: 15. CDR3 size: 18 residues.